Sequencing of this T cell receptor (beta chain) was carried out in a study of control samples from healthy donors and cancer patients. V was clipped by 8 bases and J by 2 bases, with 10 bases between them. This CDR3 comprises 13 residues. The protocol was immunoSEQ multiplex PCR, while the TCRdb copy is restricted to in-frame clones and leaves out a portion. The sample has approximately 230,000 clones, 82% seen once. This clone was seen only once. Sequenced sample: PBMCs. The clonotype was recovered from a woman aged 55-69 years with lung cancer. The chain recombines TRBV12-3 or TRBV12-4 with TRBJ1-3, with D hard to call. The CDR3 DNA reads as TGTGCCAGCTCTATGACGGCTGGAAACACCATATATTTT. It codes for CASSMTAGNTIYF.